This entry lists 21 T cell receptor beta chains sequenced from one sample in a study of OX40 agonist ivuxolimab in advanced cancers. The protocol used for the library was the immunoSEQ multiplex PCR assay. TCRdb limited this immuneACCESS table to in-frame rearrangements with V and J called. A share of clones is missing; checked studies link under half to unresolved V genes, and the rest is unexplained. The sample table contains around 70,000 clones; only one count was recorded for more than 65% of them. Of the sample, 5% is held by the ten largest clones. The sequencing here drew on CD4+ or CD8+ T cells sorted from blood, taken in a trial of the OX40 agonist ivuxolimab. The receptors come from an adult with an advanced solid tumor such as melanoma, head and neck, liver or kidney cancer.

The J gene is TRBJ1-5, the V gene TRBV5-6; a possible D gene is TRBD1 (5 bases). CDR1 is SGHDT and CDR2 is YYEEEE in the germline V gene. This CDR3 has 13 residues. Trimming removed 0 bases at V and 11 bases at J, with 12 bases between. The CDR3 region has the DNA TGTGCCAGCAGCTTGGGGCTGGGGGGAGCCCAGCATTTT. It codes for CASSLGLGGAQHF.

In this sample, this clone turned up once. The rearrangement joins TRBV14 to TRBJ2-3; 12 bases line up with TRBD2. This CDR3 has 14 residues. V shed 6 bases, J shed 10 bases, and the junction held 8 bases outside the gene matches. Germline V CDR1 and CDR2: SGHDN, FVKESK. Here the CDR3 reads CASRSSGGAYAQYF. In DNA, the CDR3 is TGTGCCAGCAGGTCTAGCGGGGGGGCGTACGCGCAGTATTTT.

The chain links TRBV10-3 to TRBJ1-5; D gene ambiguous. In germline, CDR1 is ENHRY, CDR2 SYGVKD. The CDR3 loop spans 12 amino acids. Trimming took off 8 bases at V and 1 base at J, with 6 bases between the two ends. The DNA of the CDR3 is TGTGCCATCTCCCCAAGCAATCAGCCCCAGCATTTT. Protein: CAISPSNQPQHF.

V is TRBV2 and J is TRBJ1-5, with TRBD1 matching 8 bases. The CDR3 contains 14 residues. With V trimmed by 6 bases and J by 4 bases, 5 bases remained unmatched. Germline values: CDR1 SNHLY, CDR2 FYNNEI. CDR3 in amino acids: CASRKDRENQPQHF. CDR3 DNA: TGTGCCAGCAGGAAGGACAGGGAAAATCAGCCCCAGCATTTT.

This chain links TRBV6-1 with TRBJ1-4; TRBD1 might be the D (6 bases). Looked up from germline, CDR1 is MNHNS and CDR2 is SASEGT. Trimming left V 3 bases short and J 0 bases short, with 8 bases between. CDR3 length: 15 residues. Written as DNA, the CDR3 is TGTGCCAGCAGTGACAGGGGTGCAACTAATGAAAAACTGTTTTTT. Residues: CASSDRGATNEKLFF.

This clone was found many times. The rearrangement joins TRBV7-2 to TRBJ2-1; possibly TRBD1 for D (6 bases). Germline CDR1 SGHTA, CDR2 FQGNSA. This CDR3 is built from 14 residues. Deletions cut 3 bases from V and 8 bases from J, with 14 bases between. The CDR3 DNA sequence: TGTGCCAGCAGCTTTAGGCAGGGGAGCTATGAGCAGTTCTTC. Its translation is CASSFRQGSYEQFF. The full variable domain, its missing parts supplied by reference TRBV7-2 and TRBJ2-1, is GAGVSQSPSNKVTEKGKDVELRCDPISGHTALYWYRQSLGQGLEFLIYFQGNSAPDKSGLPSDRFSAERTGGSVSTLTIQRTQQEDSAVYLCASSFRQGSYEQFFGPGTRLTVL.

This clone was seen more than once but under ten times. The genes are TRBV19 and TRBJ1-1, with 9 bases lining up with TRBD1. The germline V gene encodes CDR1 LNHDA and CDR2 SQIVND (reference sequence). The V and J ends lost 4 bases and 3 bases, in that order; junction bases with no gene match: 6. The CDR3 runs 15 residues. This CDR3 reads CASSSSDRGDTEAFF. CDR3 sequence (DNA): TGTGCCAGTAGTAGCTCGGACAGGGGAGACACTGAAGCTTTCTTT.

Turning to this clone: Other nucleotide sequences in the sample specify the same CDR3. The chain links TRBV10-2 to TRBJ1-6; TRBD1 matches 9 bases. CDR1 and CDR2 from the germline V gene are WSHSY and SAAADI. V shed 6 bases and J 1 base; nucleotides not matched to a gene: 4. This CDR3 contains 16 residues. The CDR3 sequence is CASSPGQGSYNSPLHF. CDR3 nucleotide sequence: TGCGCCAGCAGCCCCGGACAGGGGTCCTATAATTCACCCCTCCACTTT.

The CDR3 DNA is TGCAGCGGACAACCTCTGAGCACTGAAGCTTTCTTT. It specifies CSGQPLSTEAFF. This chain links TRBV29-1 with TRBJ1-1; D call uncertain. V lost 7 bases to trimming and J lost 4 bases, with 13 bases between them. The CDR3 loop spans 12 amino acids. From germline, CDR1 is SQVTM and CDR2 ANQGSEA.

In its sample, this clone was seen a few times. The chain uses TRBV30 and TRBJ1-5, with D unresolved. Germline V gene sequence: CDR1 GTSNPN, CDR2 SVGIG (reference sequence). The CDR3 runs to 13 residues. With 2 bases removed from V and 6 bases from J, the gap between germline ends came to 11 bases. CDR3 region: CAWSRADGQPQHF. CDR3 sequence (DNA): TGTGCCTGGAGTAGGGCCGACGGTCAGCCCCAGCATTTT.

On this clone itself: Relative to the germline gene, one junction end is altered; a read error may explain this. The V call is TRBV9, the J call TRBJ2-1, with TRBD2 matching 14 bases. This CDR3 comprises 18 residues. Germline V CDR1 and CDR2: SGDLS, YYNGEE. This CDR3 is CTSSLNPTSGRAYNEQFF. The CDR3, as DNA: TGTACCAGCAGCCTCAACCCGACTAGCGGGAGGGCCTACAATGAGCAGTTCTTC.

CDR3 coding DNA: TGTGCCAGCAGTTTCTCGGGGCGGGATAGGACAGATACGCAGTATTTT. Translating gives CASSFSGRDRTDTQYF. The chain uses TRBV2 and TRBJ2-3; D is possibly TRBD2 (6 bases). CDR1 is SNHLY, CDR2 FYNNEI, per germline. This CDR3 spans 16 amino acids. Trimming cost V 5 bases and J 3 bases, with 18 bases left between them. The variable domain in full, completed from reference TRBV2 and TRBJ2-3, reads EPEVTQTPSHQVTQMGQEVILRCVPISNHLYFYWYRQILGQKVEFLVSFYNNEISEKSEIFDDQFSVERPDGSNFTLKIRSTKLEDSAMYFCASSFSGRDRTDTQYFGPGTRLTVL.

V is TRBV10-3 and J is TRBJ2-7, with D possibly being TRBD1 or TRBD2 (6 bases each). The CDR3 runs to 16 residues. Trimming took off 3 bases at V and 4 bases at J, with 19 bases between the two ends. Germline CDR1 reads ENHRY; CDR2 reads SYGVKD. CDR3 amino acids: CAISDKVGGNSYEQYF. DNA for the CDR3: TGTGCCATCAGTGATAAAGTGGGGGGCAATTCGTACGAGCAGTACTTC.

V gene TRBV7-9 combines with J gene TRBJ2-1, with D perhaps matching TRBD1 (7 bases). Germline values: CDR1 SEHNR, CDR2 FQNEAQ (reference sequence). CDR3 length equals 17 residues. The ends were cut back, 1 base at V and 4 bases at J, with 17 bases in the middle. The CDR3: CASSLGGGTEPYNEQFF. Written as DNA, the CDR3 is TGTGCCAGCAGCTTAGGTGGGGGGACAGAACCGTACAATGAGCAGTTCTTC.

This chain joins TRBV5-1 and TRBJ2-3, with 10 bases that match TRBD2. The V gene's germline CDR1 is SGHRS and CDR2 YFSETQ. This CDR3 contains 17 residues. The J segment lost 6 bases and the V segment lost 4 bases, leaving 14 bases of the junction unmatched. The DNA for the CDR3 is TGCGCCAGCAGCCCGATAGGGACTAGCGCGGTGGTGGATACGCAGTATTTT. Translation: CASSPIGTSAVVDTQYF.

The rearrangement links TRBV5-1 to TRBJ2-2; TRBD2 matches 9 bases. Germline assignment: CDR1 SGHRS and CDR2 YFSETQ. V trimming: 3 bases; J trimming: 2 bases; junction bases outside the gene matches: 8. This CDR3 spans 17 amino acids. DNA of the CDR3: TGCGCCAGCAGCTCCGGTGCGGGGGGGATCAACACCGGGGAGCTGTTTTTT. Its protein is CASSSGAGGINTGELFF.

V and J are TRBV4-1 and TRBJ2-1; no clear D. The germline V gene has CDR1 MGHRA and CDR2 YSYEKL. The ends were cut back, 1 base at V and 1 base at J, with 8 bases in the middle. The CDR3 totals 15 residues. The CDR3 region has the DNA TGCGCCAGCAGCCAAGTTCCCGGTTCCTACAATGAGCAGTTCTTC. It specifies CASSQVPGSYNEQFF.

This chain joins TRBV7-9 and TRBJ2-7; the D is unclear. Germline V CDR1 and CDR2: SEHNR, FQNEAQ (reference sequence). CDR3 length equals 12 residues. Trimming stripped 5 bases from V and 2 bases from J, with 7 bases between. DNA for the CDR3: TGTGCCAGCAGCCGCGTGGCCTACGAGCAGTACTTC. Protein sequence: CASSRVAYEQYF.

V usage is TRBV5-1 and J usage is TRBJ2-3, with TRBD2 matching 8 bases. The CDR3 runs to 16 residues. The V gene end was trimmed by 3 bases and the J gene end by 2 bases; junction bases not matched to a gene: 8. The V gene's germline CDR1 is SGHRS and CDR2 YFSETQ. CDR3 in DNA: TGCGCCAGCAGCTGGACCGGGACTAGACACACAGATACGCAGTATTTT. Its protein is CASSWTGTRHTDTQYF.

The chain links TRBV11-3 to TRBJ2-6; TRBD1 or TRBD2 may be the D gene (5 bases each). The CDR3 is made up of 20 amino acids. Germline V gene data show CDR1 as SGHNT and CDR2 as YENEEA. The ends were cut back, 5 bases at V and 3 bases at J, with 26 bases in the middle. Here the CDR3 DNA reads TGTGCCAGCAGCCCAGCAGGAACAGGACTTGGAGTCGGTGGGGCCAACGTCCTGACTTTC. It translates to CASSPAGTGLGVGGANVLTF.

The chain uses TRBV2 and TRBJ2-7, with D perhaps being TRBD1 or TRBD2 (5 bases each). Germline CDR1 and CDR2: SNHLY and FYNNEI. The CDR3 spans 13 residues. V shed 7 bases and J shed 6 bases, with 16 bases lying between them. In DNA form, the CDR3 reads TGTGCCAGCACGCCGCTGGAGAGGGGCGAGCAGTACTTC. Its protein is CASTPLERGEQYF.